This T cell receptor (beta chain) was found in a study of PD-1 blockade in classical Hodgkin lymphoma. Notes on the study in general: Complete responders possessed baseline diversity comparable to newly diagnosed patients. Significantly greater TCR diversity emerged by C4D1 in CD4+ cells but not CD8+ cells.

Trimming pared 0 bases from V and 3 bases from J, leaving 6 bases between. The length of the CDR3 is 14 residues. Looked up from germline, CDR1 is SEHNR and CDR2 is FQNEAQ (reference sequence). Note on this clone: The target antigen is unknown.

Relapse after autologous stem cell transplantation occurred in every patient, and brentuximab vedotin exposure varied. Using immunoSEQ multiplex PCR, the repertoire was profiled, and TCRdb retains in-frame clones only, with some absent. The sample has 55,000 to 60,000 clones, less than 95% seen once. Sample: peripheral blood mononuclear cells (PBMCs), taken before the second cycle of nivolumab. This receptor was taken from a human donor with classical Hodgkin lymphoma. The rearrangement uses TRBV7-9 and TRBJ2-1; D is unclear. Here the CDR3 DNA reads TGTGCCAGCAGCTTAGCCGACCTCTACAATGAGCAGTTCTTC. Protein sequence: CASSLADLYNEQFF.